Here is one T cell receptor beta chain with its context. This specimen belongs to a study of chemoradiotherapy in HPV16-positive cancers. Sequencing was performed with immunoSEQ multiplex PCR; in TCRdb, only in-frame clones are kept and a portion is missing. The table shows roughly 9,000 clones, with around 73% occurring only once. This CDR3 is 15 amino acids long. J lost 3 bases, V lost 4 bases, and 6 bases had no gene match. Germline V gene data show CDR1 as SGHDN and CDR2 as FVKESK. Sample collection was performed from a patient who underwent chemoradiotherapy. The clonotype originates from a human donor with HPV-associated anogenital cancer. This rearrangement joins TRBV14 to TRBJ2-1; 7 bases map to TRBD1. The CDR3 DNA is TGTGCCAGCAGCCTACTCAACAGGGGCTACAATGAGCAGTTCTTC. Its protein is CASSLLNRGYNEQFF.